The rows below give T cell receptor beta chains drawn from one sample of a study of T-cell reconstitution after alpha-beta-depleted transplantation in children. Using its own MiXCR run on the PCR reads, TCRdb lists one record per CDR3 protein. Of about 400,000 distinct CDR3 sequences in the sample, about a fifth were seen once. The starting material was PBMCs from the stem cell graft donor, obtained from the stem cell graft. These receptors originate from a human donor who donated a stem cell graft to a child with acute myeloid leukemia. Each CDR3 is given with its conserved first and last residue. A D gene is named only where the DNA matches it firmly. Not all rows give a size; the values are once, few, many and, for expanded clones, a class.

V: TRBV29-1
size: NA
D: TRBD2
J: TRBJ2-5
CDR3: CSVGAPGGETQYF
DNA: TGCAGCGTTGGGGCCCCGGGGGGAGAGACCCAGTACTTC

V: TRBV11-2
size: few
D: NA
J: TRBJ2-2
CDR3: CASSFGRLGAGMGELFF
DNA: TGTGCCAGCAGCTTCGGCCGGCTAGGGGCAGGGATGGGGGAGCTGTTTTTT

V: TRBV29-1
size: NA
D: NA
J: TRBJ2-1
CDR3: CSVEDPGSSSYNEQFF
DNA: TGCAGCGTTGAAGACCCAGGGAGCAGCTCCTACAATGAGCAGTTCTTC

V: TRBV4-3
size: NA
D: NA
J: TRBJ2-7
CDR3: CASSQDHGTITYEQYF
DNA: TGCGCCAGCAGCCAAGATCACGGGACCATCACCTACGAGCAGTACTTC

V: TRBV10-3
size: few
D: NA
J: TRBJ1-3
CDR3: CAATASRGNTIYF
DNA: TGTGCCGCGACAGCTTCCCGTGGAAACACCATATATTTT

V: TRBV7-2
size: few
D: TRBD2
J: TRBJ2-2
CDR3: CASSSSGRGTGELFF
DNA: TGTGCCAGCAGCTCTAGCGGGAGGGGCACCGGGGAGCTGTTTTTT

V: TRBV4-2
size: NA
D: TRBD2
J: TRBJ2-1
CDR3: CASSQGTGFGTSGRYNEQFF
DNA: TGTGCCAGCAGCCAAGGGACAGGGTTCGGGACTAGCGGGAGGTACAATGAGCAGTTCTTC

V: TRBV12-5
size: NA
D: NA
J: TRBJ2-6
CDR3: CASGFGAGANVLTF
DNA: TGTGCTAGTGGTTTCGGGGCTGGGGCCAACGTCCTGACTTTC

V: TRBV7-9
size: few
D: TRBD2
J: TRBJ2-1
CDR3: CASSLAVLASSRNEQFF
DNA: TGTGCCAGCAGCTTAGCGGTACTAGCGTCGTCTCGCAATGAGCAGTTCTTC

V: TRBV28
size: few
D: TRBD1
J: TRBJ2-1
CDR3: CASKGQGPNEQFF
DNA: TGTGCCAGTAAGGGACAGGGGCCCAATGAGCAGTTCTTC

V: TRBV12-3/TRBV12-4
size: few
D: NA
J: TRBJ2-5
CDR3: CASSQRGIEETQYF
DNA: TGTGCCAGCAGTCAAAGGGGGATCGAAGAGACCCAGTACTTC

V: TRBV7-3
size: NA
D: NA
J: TRBJ2-7
CDR3: CASSVSSSYEQYF
DNA: TGTGCCAGCTCTGTGAGCAGCTCCTACGAGCAGTACTTC

V: TRBV27
size: NA
D: NA
J: TRBJ2-7
CDR3: CASGLETGYEQYF
DNA: TGTGCCAGCGGATTGGAAACAGGCTACGAGCAGTACTTC

V: TRBV4-2
size: NA
D: TRBD2
J: TRBJ2-1
CDR3: CASSQDGTSGVNNEQFF
DNA: TGTGCCAGCAGCCAAGATGGGACTAGCGGAGTCAACAATGAGCAGTTCTTC

V: TRBV24-1
size: NA
D: NA
J: TRBJ2-1
CDR3: CATSDLKILGTGYNEQFF
DNA: TGTGCCACCAGTGATTTGAAGATTTTAGGCACGGGGTACAATGAGCAGTTCTTC

V: TRBV20-1
size: few
D: NA
J: TRBJ2-5
CDR3: CSAIRGIQETQYF
DNA: TGCAGTGCTATTCGGGGTATCCAAGAGACCCAGTACTTC

V: TRBV20-1
size: NA
D: TRBD2
J: TRBJ2-7
CDR3: CSVKASGRAYYEQYF
DNA: TGCAGTGTGAAGGCTAGCGGGAGGGCCTATTACGAGCAGTACTTC

V: TRBV7-9
size: few
D: TRBD1
J: TRBJ2-5
CDR3: CASSSYRDSQGSQYF
DNA: TGTGCCAGCAGCTCTTACCGGGACAGCCAAGGGTCCCAGTACTTC

V: TRBV9
size: NA
D: NA
J: TRBJ2-3
CDR3: CASSVEGKPTSTDTQYF
DNA: TGTGCCAGCAGCGTAGAGGGGAAACCGACTAGCACAGATACGCAGTATTTT

V: TRBV25-1
size: NA
D: NA
J: TRBJ2-2
CDR3: CASSDERREWKELFF
DNA: TGTGCCAGCAGTGATGAGAGAAGGGAGTGGAAGGAGCTGTTTTTT

V: TRBV29-1
size: few
D: NA
J: TRBJ1-5
CDR3: CSVSSSNQPQHF
DNA: TGCAGCGTTTCGTCTAGCAATCAGCCCCAGCATTTT

V: TRBV20-1
size: few
D: NA
J: TRBJ2-3
CDR3: CRATRTQYF
DNA: TGCAGGGCTACACGGACGCAGTATTTT

V: TRBV7-2
size: NA
D: NA
J: TRBJ2-1
CDR3: CASSLVAYNEQFF
DNA: TGTGCCAGCAGCTTAGTTGCCTACAATGAGCAGTTCTTC

V: TRBV28
size: NA
D: TRBD1
J: TRBJ1-1
CDR3: CASSLIRGHSTEAFF
DNA: TGTGCCAGCAGTTTAATCAGGGGGCATTCGACTGAAGCTTTCTTT

V: TRBV12-3/TRBV12-4
size: NA
D: TRBD2
J: TRBJ2-1
CDR3: CASSRGGGKGYNEQFF
DNA: TGTGCCAGCAGCCGCGGGGGAGGGAAGGGATACAATGAGCAGTTCTTC

V: TRBV29-1
size: NA
D: TRBD1
J: TRBJ1-1
CDR3: CSGGQGTEAFF
DNA: TGCAGCGGAGGACAGGGGACTGAAGCTTTCTTT

V: TRBV2
size: NA
D: NA
J: TRBJ2-7
CDR3: CASSPWRGVEQYF
DNA: TGTGCCAGTTCCCCGTGGAGGGGGGTCGAGCAGTACTTC

V: TRBV4-2
size: NA
D: NA
J: TRBJ1-2
CDR3: CASSQVSPGVNYGYTF
DNA: TGTGCCAGCAGCCAAGTATCCCCGGGGGTAAACTATGGCTACACCTTC

V: TRBV19
size: NA
D: NA
J: TRBJ2-1
CDR3: CASSPGATRGAIEQFF
DNA: TGTGCCAGTAGTCCGGGAGCGACTAGGGGTGCTATTGAGCAGTTCTTC

V: TRBV12-3/TRBV12-4
size: many
D: NA
J: TRBJ2-7
CDR3: CASSLTGSTYEQYF
DNA: TGTGCCAGCAGTTTGACCGGGAGTACTTACGAGCAGTACTTC

V: TRBV5-1
size: NA
D: NA
J: TRBJ2-3
CDR3: CASQSTTGPTDTQYF
DNA: TGCGCCAGCCAAAGCACGACGGGGCCCACAGATACGCAGTATTTT

V: TRBV20-1
size: NA
D: NA
J: TRBJ1-1
CDR3: CSAFQSRGTEAFF
DNA: TGCAGTGCTTTCCAGAGCAGGGGCACTGAAGCTTTCTTT

V: TRBV20-1
size: NA
D: TRBD2
J: TRBJ2-5
CDR3: CSTVAGAVRETQYF
DNA: TGCAGTACAGTAGCGGGAGCGGTTCGGGAGACCCAGTACTTC